This T cell receptor beta chain was sequenced during a study of spatial heterogeneity in lung cancer. TCR cDNA molecules each carried a unique molecular identifier. A single record per CDR3 protein comes from TCRdb applying MiXCR to the 5' RACE reads. The sample records 110,000 or so distinct CDR3 sequences, more than 10% being singletons. V lost 5 bases to trimming and J lost 3 bases; unmatched junction nucleotides: 3. Germline CDR1 reads SGHNT; CDR2 reads YENEEA. The CDR3 has 13 amino acids. The time point: blood at routine non-recurrence follow-up after resection. This clonotype was observed many times.

The clonotype comes from a female donor with early-stage non-small cell lung cancer. Sequences were derived from PBMCs, sampled at follow-up. This chain joins TRBV11-3 and TRBJ2-7, with 8 bases fitting TRBD1. The chain's CDR3 is CASSLGQDYEQYV. CDR3 DNA sequence: TGTGCCAGCAGCCTGGGACAGGACTACGAGCAGTACGTC.